This T cell receptor beta chain stems from a study of blood T cell repertoires in COVID-19. Study-wide background: Samples came from the United States, Italy and Spain, spanning acute and convalescent COVID-19.

Sequencing was performed with immunoSEQ multiplex PCR; in TCRdb, only in-frame clones are kept and a portion is missing. The sample consists of some 170,000 clones, 80% of them appearing once. The sample was PBMCs or T cells enriched from blood (not recorded which). The sequence came from a man aged 35 to 55 who had recovered from COVID-19.

In nucleotides, the CDR3 is TGTGCCACCGTTCGGGACAGGGGTGTCATCGGTGGCTACACCTTC. Encoded protein: CATVRDRGVIGGYTF. The chain has TRBV19 and TRBJ1-2; TRBD1 matches at 10 bases. This CDR3 is built from 15 residues. Germline CDR1 LNHDA, CDR2 SQIVND (reference sequence). J was trimmed by 7 bases and V by 10 bases; bases with no gene match: 15.